This T cell receptor (beta chain) stems from a study of cytomegalovirus exposure and HLA in healthy donors. The study, taken as a whole, reports: One later analysis, an examination of the 90 to 150 validation repertoires, found that first-cohort TCR clusters tended to co-occur in them. Under in vitro conditions, a few CMV-associated chains were confirmed as specific for CMV antigens.

V trimming: 6 bases; J trimming: 2 bases; junction bases outside the gene matches: 4. There are 13 residues in the CDR3. Looked up from germline, CDR1 is SQVTM and CDR2 is ANQGSEA. Worth noting for this clone: The antigen remains undetermined.

Clones were sequenced by immunoSEQ multiplex PCR, and TCRdb holds only the in-frame ones, with some missing. The sample has about 150,000 clones; approximately 94% are singletons. The chain has TRBV29-1 and TRBJ1-1; 9 bases match TRBD1. The TCR comes from a man aged 18 to 29 in good health and CMV-seropositive. Sequenced sample: PBMCs. The CDR3 protein is CSVLGQGNTEAFF. CDR3 in DNA: TGCAGCGTGCTGGGACAGGGAAACACTGAAGCTTTCTTT. The whole variable domain, filled in from reference TRBV29-1 and TRBJ1-1, reads SAVISQKPSRDICQRGTSLTIQCQVDSQVTMMFWYRQQPGQSLTLIATANQGSEATYESGFVIDKFPISRPNLTFSTLTVSNMSPEDSSIYLCSVLGQGNTEAFFGQGTRLTVV.